What follows are 18 T cell receptor beta chains derived from one specimen sequenced in a study of T-cell memory formation after mild COVID-19. Using its own MiXCR run on the 5' RACE reads, TCRdb lists one record per CDR3 protein. The data hold tens of thousands of distinct CDR3 sequences, with approximately 10% observed a single time. The specimen sequenced was PBMCs or a T cell subset sorted from them (not recorded which). The source of these receptors is a man younger than 30 who had mild COVID-19 (a few samples of this study predate the infection). Cell type and time point are not known.

A note on this clonotype: A much more abundant neighbour one base away suggests this may be a read error. This chain joins TRBV9 and TRBJ2-5, with TRBD2 matching 7 bases. With 5 bases clipped from V and 5 bases from J, the junction kept 9 bases outside the gene matches. This CDR3 has 14 residues. Germline assignment: CDR1 SGDLS and CDR2 YYNGEE. The CDR3 DNA is TGTGCCAGCAGACCCTGGCTGGGGGGGGAGACCCAGTACTTC. Translating gives CASRPWLGGETQYF.

For this clonotype: A much larger clonotype is one base distant, so this may be a read error. The conserved phenylalanine or tryptophan is not found at the CDR3 terminus, so this likely reflects a read error. The chain carries TRBV18 and TRBJ1-1; D is ambiguous. Germline-derived CDR1 and CDR2 are KGHSH and LQKENI. The CDR3 totals 12 residues. Between the trimmed V and J ends, which lost 4 bases and 7 bases, there was a span of 10 bases. The CDR3: CASSLAENEAFC. The CDR3 nucleotides read TGTGCCAGCTCACTCGCGGAAAATGAAGCTTTCTGT.

This clonotype was found many times. The chain is built from TRBV4-1 and TRBJ2-2; unclear D gene. The length of the CDR3 is 20 residues. V was shortened by 1 base and J by 0 bases, with 21 bases between the two germline ends. CDR1 MGHRA and CDR2 YSYEKL come from the germline V gene. The CDR3 bases are TGCGCCAGCAGCCAAGTGGATCTAGTGATGGAGTTTTCGAACACCGGGGAGCTGTTTTTT. Translated, it gives CASSQVDLVMEFSNTGELFF.

This clonotype was seen repeatedly, ten times or more. The CDR3 sequence: CATSDSRTGGQETQYF. DNA for the CDR3: TGTGCCACCAGTGATTCGCGTACCGGCGGCCAAGAGACCCAGTACTTC. The genes are TRBV24-1 and TRBJ2-5; D unresolved. Trimming took off 2 bases at V and 1 base at J, with 13 bases between the two ends. The CDR3 length is 16 residues. The germline gives CDR1 KGHDR, CDR2 SFDVKD.

The chain has TRBV20-1 and TRBJ1-4; D not certain. CDR3 length: 13 amino acids. Germline CDR1 DFQATT, CDR2 SNEGSKA (reference sequence). V lost 0 bases and J lost 5, with 7 bases in between. CDR3: CSAREVLNEKLFF. The CDR3 DNA reads TGCAGTGCTAGAGAGGTTTTAAATGAAAAACTGTTTTTT.

This clonotype appeared a few times. This sequence joins TRBV11-1 and TRBJ1-6; D perhaps matches TRBD1 (5 bases). The CDR3 extends over 16 amino acids. Germline values: CDR1 SGHAT, CDR2 FQDESV (reference sequence). V lost 6 bases to trimming and J lost 7 bases, with 19 bases between them. The CDR3: CASSPDLGRVNSPLHF. In DNA, the CDR3 is TGTGCCAGCAGTCCGGATCTTGGCAGGGTGAATTCACCCCTCCACTTT.

This clonotype came up many times. Here the CDR3 reads CASSLAGSNEKLFF. CDR3 coding DNA: TGCGCCAGCAGCTTGGCGGGGTCTAATGAAAAACTGTTTTTT. This sequence joins TRBV5-1 and TRBJ1-4; no definite D call. CDR3 size: 14 residues. V lost 0 bases and J 3 bases, leaving 6 bases between the germline ends. Looked up from germline, CDR1 is SGHRS and CDR2 is YFSETQ.

Ten or more counts support this clonotype. CDR3 loop: CASSLGQLGDVVGEQYV. The CDR3 DNA reads TGCGCCAGCAGCTTGGGGCAGCTGGGGGACGTCGTTGGGGAGCAGTACGTC. This rearrangement joins TRBV5-1 to TRBJ2-7; perhaps D is TRBD1 or TRBD2 (5 bases each). The CDR3 is made up of 17 amino acids. Germline V gene sequence: CDR1 SGHRS, CDR2 YFSETQ. Trimming took 0 bases from V and 7 from J, leaving 23 bases between them.

Many counts were recorded for this clonotype. This rearrangement joins TRBV11-2 to TRBJ2-7; D is uncertain. The V end lost 5 bases, the J end lost 0 bases, and 17 bases lay between the germline ends. The CDR3 is made up of 16 amino acids. CDR1 and CDR2 from the germline V gene are SGHAT and FQNNGV. The CDR3 nucleotides are TGTGCCAGCAGCCCCGCCGGGCCCCTAAGCTCCTACGAGCAGTACGTC. It codes for CASSPAGPLSSYEQYV.

In this sample, this clonotype turned up many times. This chain links TRBV20-1 with TRBJ2-5, with 13 bases lining up with TRBD2. V gave up 3 bases and J gave up 2 bases; unmatched junction bases: 6. The germline CDR1 and CDR2 sequences are DFQATT and SNEGSKA (reference sequence). The CDR3 sequence is 16 residues long. CDR3 protein: CSARAGTSGDQETQYF. The CDR3 DNA reads TGCAGTGCTAGGGCCGGGACTAGCGGGGATCAAGAGACCCAGTACTTC.

This chain links TRBV6-1 with TRBJ2-7; 8 positions match TRBD1. The V and J ends lost 3 bases and 3 bases, in that order; junction bases with no gene match: 13. CDR3 length equals 17 residues. From germline, CDR1 is MNHNS and CDR2 SASEGT. The CDR3 nucleotides read TGTGCCAGCAGTGACCGAACTGACAGGGGTCCGCTCTACGAGCAGTACGTC. This sequence encodes CASSDRTDRGPLYEQYV.

The sample holds many counts of this clonotype. J is TRBJ2-4 and V is TRBV12-3 or TRBV12-4; maybe TRBD2 (6 bases). This CDR3 is 16 amino acids long. With 3 bases removed from V and 0 bases from J, the gap between germline ends came to 12 bases. The CDR3 is CASSFEWGVAKNIQYF. The CDR3 region has the DNA TGTGCCAGCAGTTTCGAGTGGGGGGTAGCCAAAAACATTCAGTACTTC.

The sample holds a few counts of this clonotype. V gene TRBV29-1 combines with J gene TRBJ1-2, with D unclear. The germline CDR1 and CDR2 sequences are SQVTM and ANQGSEA. The V and J ends lost 4 bases and 8 bases respectively, with 2 bases between them. This CDR3 has 8 residues. CDR3 sequence (DNA): TGCAGCGTTGCGGGCTACACCTTC. As protein: CSVAGYTF.

This clonotype was seen ten or more times. The J gene is TRBJ1-5, the V gene TRBV4-3; D not resolved. There are 15 residues in the CDR3. Germline CDR1 is LGHNA and CDR2 is YSLEER. V shed 0 bases and J shed 0 bases, with 6 bases lying between them. The CDR3 sequence is CASSQEWHSNQPQHF. CDR3 nucleotide sequence: TGCGCCAGCAGCCAAGAATGGCATAGCAATCAGCCCCAGCATTTT.

The chain combines TRBV4-2 with TRBJ2-7; no clear D gene. The germline CDR1 and CDR2 sequences are LGHNA and YNFKEQ. The CDR3 covers 12 residues. V gave up 4 bases and J gave up 4 bases, with 8 bases separating them. The CDR3 loop reads CASSPRSYEQYV. The CDR3, as DNA: TGTGCCAGCAGCCCCCGCAGTTACGAGCAGTACGTC.

Ten or more counts support this clonotype. The J gene is TRBJ1-1, the V gene TRBV3-1; unclear D gene. Trimming took 0 bases from V and 2 from J, leaving 7 bases between them. The germline V gene has CDR1 LGHDT and CDR2 YNNKEL (reference sequence). The CDR3 is 14 amino acids. CDR3 residues: CASSQEQTNTEAFF. The CDR3 DNA follows: TGTGCCAGCAGCCAAGAACAGACAAACACTGAAGCTTTCTTT.

This clonotype came up many times. This sequence joins TRBV7-9 and TRBJ1-1; a possible D gene is TRBD1 (6 bases). Germline CDR1 is SEHNR and CDR2 is FQNEAQ (reference sequence). The CDR3 totals 16 residues. Deletions cut 6 bases from V and 1 base from J, with 18 bases between. CDR3 DNA sequence: TGTGCCAGCAGACCGTCGGGGGCAGGGGCGAACACTGAAGCTTTCTTT. Translated: CASRPSGAGANTEAFF. Based on the CDR3 plus reference TRBV7-9 and TRBJ1-1, the full variable domain is DTGVSQNPRHKITKRGQNVTFRCDPISEHNRLYWYRQTLGQGPEFLTYFQNEAQLEKSRLLSDRFSAERPKGSFSTLEIQRTEQGDSAMYLCASRPSGAGANTEAFFGQGTRLTVV.

This clonotype came up many times. The rearrangement uses TRBV29-1 and TRBJ2-7, with D maybe TRBD2 (6 bases). CDR1 is SQVTM and CDR2 is ANQGSEA in the germline V gene. The CDR3 is made up of 14 amino acids. Trimming pared 0 bases from V and 3 bases from J, leaving 12 bases between. CDR3 nucleotide sequence: TGCAGCGTTGAAGATGGGGTCGGGGGCTACGAGCAGTACTTC. Its translation: CSVEDGVGGYEQYF.